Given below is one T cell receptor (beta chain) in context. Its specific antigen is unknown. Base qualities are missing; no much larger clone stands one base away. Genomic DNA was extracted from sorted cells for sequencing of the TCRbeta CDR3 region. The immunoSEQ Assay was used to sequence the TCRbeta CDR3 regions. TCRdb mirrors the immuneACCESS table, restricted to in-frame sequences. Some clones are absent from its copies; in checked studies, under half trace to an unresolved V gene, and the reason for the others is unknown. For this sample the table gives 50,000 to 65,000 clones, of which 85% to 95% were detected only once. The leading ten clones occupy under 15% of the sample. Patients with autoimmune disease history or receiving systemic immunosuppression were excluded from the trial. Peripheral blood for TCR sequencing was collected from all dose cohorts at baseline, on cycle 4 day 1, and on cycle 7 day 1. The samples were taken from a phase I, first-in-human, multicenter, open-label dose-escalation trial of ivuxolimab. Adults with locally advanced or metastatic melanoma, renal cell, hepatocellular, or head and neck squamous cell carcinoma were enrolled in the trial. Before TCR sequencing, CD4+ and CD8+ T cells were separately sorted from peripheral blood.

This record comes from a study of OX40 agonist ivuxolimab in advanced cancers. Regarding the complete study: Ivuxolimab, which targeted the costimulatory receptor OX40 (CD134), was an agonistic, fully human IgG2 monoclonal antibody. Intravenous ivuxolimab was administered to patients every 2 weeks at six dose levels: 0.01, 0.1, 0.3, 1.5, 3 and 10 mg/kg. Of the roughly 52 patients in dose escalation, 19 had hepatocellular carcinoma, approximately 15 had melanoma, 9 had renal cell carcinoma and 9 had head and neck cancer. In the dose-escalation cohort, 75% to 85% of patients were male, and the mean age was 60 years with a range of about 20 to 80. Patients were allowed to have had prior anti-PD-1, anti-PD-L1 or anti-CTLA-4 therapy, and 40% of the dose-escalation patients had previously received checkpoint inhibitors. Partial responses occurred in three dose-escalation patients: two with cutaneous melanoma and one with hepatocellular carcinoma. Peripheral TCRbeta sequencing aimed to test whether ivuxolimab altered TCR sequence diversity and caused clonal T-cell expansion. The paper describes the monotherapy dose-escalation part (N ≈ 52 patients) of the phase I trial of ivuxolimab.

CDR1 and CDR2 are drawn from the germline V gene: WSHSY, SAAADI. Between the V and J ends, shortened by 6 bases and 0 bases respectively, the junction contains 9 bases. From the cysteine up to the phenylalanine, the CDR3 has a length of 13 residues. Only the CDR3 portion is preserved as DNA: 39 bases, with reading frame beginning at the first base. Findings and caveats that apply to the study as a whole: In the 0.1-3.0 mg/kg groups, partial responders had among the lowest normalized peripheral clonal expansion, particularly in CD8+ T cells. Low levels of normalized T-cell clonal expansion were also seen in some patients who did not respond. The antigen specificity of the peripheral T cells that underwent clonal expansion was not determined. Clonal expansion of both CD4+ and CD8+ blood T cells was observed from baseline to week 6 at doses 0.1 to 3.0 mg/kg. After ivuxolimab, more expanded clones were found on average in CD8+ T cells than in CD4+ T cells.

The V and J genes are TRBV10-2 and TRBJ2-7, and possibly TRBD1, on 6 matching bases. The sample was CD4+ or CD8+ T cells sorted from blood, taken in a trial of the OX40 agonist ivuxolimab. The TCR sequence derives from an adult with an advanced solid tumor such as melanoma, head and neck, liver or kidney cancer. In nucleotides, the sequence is TGCGCCAGCAGACAGGGATTCTCCTACGAGCAGTACTTC. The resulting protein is CASRQGFSYEQYF.